This T cell receptor (beta chain) is from a study of identical twins. With 4 bases removed from V and 9 bases from J, the gap between germline ends came to 11 bases. Germline values: CDR1 SGHRS, CDR2 YFSETQ. The CDR3 is 12 amino acids. One entry per CDR3 protein, called by TCRdb with MiXCR from the 5' RACE reads. The sample includes 210,000 or so distinct CDR3 sequences, roughly 15% of them seen just once. The same data also contributed to another study, on T cells expressing NK-cell markers. That study reports: Sequencing of TCR beta repertoires drew on sorted CD3+CD56+NKG2C+, CD3+CD56+NKG2C- and CD3+CD56-NKG2C+ T cells. Serological testing identified most of the eight sequenced donors as HCMV-seropositive and one as seronegative. Each of roughly six donors carried dominant NKG2C+ clonotypes accounting for about 1.0-7.0% of CD8+ T cells.

Material for sequencing was CD8+ T cells sorted from blood. This TCR was recovered from a woman between 18 and 30 years old in good health. The rearrangement links TRBV5-1 to TRBJ2-1; either TRBD1 or TRBD2 may supply D (5 bases each). The CDR3 sequence: CASSPPGTEQFF. In DNA, the CDR3 is TGCGCCAGCAGCCCTCCAGGGACTGAGCAGTTCTTC.